This T cell receptor beta chain was sequenced in a study of blood T cells in healthy people across ages. Whole-study context: T cells yielded about one barcoded beta molecule per two cells through template switching.

About this clonotype: The junction differs from germline at one of its ends, possibly a read error.

Healthy Caucasians from Russia aged about 6 to 90 served as donors. Extractions gave at least 5 micrograms of total RNA per sample. The authors ran a second PCR of 7 to 11 cycles using a sample-barcoded 5' primer and a J-beta primer mix. TCRdb recomputed calls from the 5' RACE reads with MiXCR, one row per CDR3 protein. Of fewer than 2,000,000 distinct CDR3 sequences detected, about 35% appear once; the ten largest clones hold 11%. The length of the CDR3 is 15 residues. The germline V gene has CDR1 SEHNR and CDR2 FQNEAQ (reference sequence). Sequences were obtained from blood. The chain couples TRBV7-9 to TRBJ1-5; D perhaps matches TRBD1 (6 bases). This sequence was found in a woman in her 30s in good health. CDR3 nucleotides: TGTGCCAGCAGCTCTGACACAGGGAACAATCAGCCACAGCATTTT. Translating gives CASSSDTGNNQPQHF.